This T cell receptor beta chain was sequenced for a study of graft-versus-host responses after intestinal transplantation. General observations from the study: Ileal or blood samples showed some GvH clones first, and such clones were also found in recipient marrow.

V was clipped by 0 bases and J by 5 bases; unmatched bases: 6. The CDR3 totals 15 residues. CDR1 is SGHNT, CDR2 YYREEE, per germline (reference sequence). Turning to this clone: What it binds is not known.

Using immunoSEQ multiplex PCR, the repertoire was profiled, and TCRdb retains in-frame clones only, with some absent. This table has roughly 110,000 clones, 87% appearing once. Here the sequenced sample was unstimulated CD4+ T cells sorted from spleen or lymph node cells, taken before transplant. The receptor comes from a human donor who was the organ donor for an intestinal transplant. The rearrangement links TRBV5-4 to TRBJ2-7, with 9 bases aligning to TRBD2. CDR3 DNA sequence: TGTGCCAGCAGCTTGGTGGCTAGCGGGAACCACGAGCAGTACTTC. Amino acid sequence: CASSLVASGNHEQYF.